The subject of this entry is one T cell receptor (beta chain). This clonotype was observed once. Its antigen specificity is not known. No much larger clone is present one base from it, and per-base qualities are unavailable. One read represents weak support. The sample was run on an Illumina NovaSeq 6000. cDNA libraries for TCRalpha and TCRbeta were prepared by 5'RACE using constant-segment primers, with sample barcodes and unique molecular identifiers added. Trizol reagent was used to extract RNA from every sample. Libraries were amplified in two PCR steps, with a second sample barcode and Illumina TruSeq adapters added in the second step. Sequencing of the libraries was done on an Illumina NovaSeq, producing 2 x 150 bp paired-end reads. For the original study's pipeline: With migec v1.2.7, reads were demultiplexed and then collapsed into UMI-guided consensus sequences. With mixcr v2.1.11, UMI consensuses were aligned to TRA and TRB V and J templates and assembled into clonotypes. A clonotype was counted as expanded or contracted only when both edgeR and NoisET called the clonotype significant, with the noise models trained on biological replicates. For edgeR calls, the thresholds were a false discovery rate-adjusted p below 0.01 and a log2 fold-change of 1. As an exploratory analysis of dynamics, max-normalized trajectories of the 1000 most abundant clonotypes were examined with PCA combined with hierarchical clustering. Separately sequenced CD4+ and CD8+ repertoires were used to assign a CD4 or CD8 phenotype to each responding clone. In TCRdb, the public reads were trimmed at Q25 with fastp and aligned with MiXCR, with productive beta chains retained. Merged by CDR3 protein, the rows form single entries marked with the most common genes and DNA. It is TCRdb's table, rather than the study itself, that gives the V and J calls and clone size. The sample records 580,000 or so distinct CDR3 sequences, 15% to 20% of which are singletons. The ten top clones hold around 7.8% of the sample.

The sample originates from a study of T-cell memory formation after mild COVID-19 (dated by TCRdb to 2020 to 2022). With respect to the entire study: TCR sequence clusters from the two donors were largely donor specific. The cohort was made up of two young adult volunteers, one female and one male, who were previously healthy. In a couple of donors, T-cell clones that expanded and contracted after mild COVID-19 were followed by sequencing TCRalpha and TCRbeta repertoires longitudinally.

V is trimmed back by 6 bases and J by 0 bases, and the junction contains 14 bases that no gene match accounts for. The CDR3 starts with the cysteine, ends with the phenylalanine, and has 17 residues. CDR3 DNA is the only sequence kept; it has 51 bases, read in frame from the first base. The germline V gene encodes CDR1 SQVTM and CDR2 ANQGSEA. The paper as a whole reports these results and caveats: Contracting CD4+ clones appeared mostly in the CM and EM memory subsets, whereas CD8+ clones were enriched in EMRA. Only two mild cases were covered in the study, and larger cohorts including severe cases with pre-infection samples were considered necessary. Some responding clones were detected in pre-infection memory, which suggested that pre-existing cross-reactive memory T cells had joined the SARS-CoV-2 response. The second-wave clones that peaked on day 37 were not confirmed to be SARS-CoV-2 specific. Balanced CD4/CD8 phenotypes were observed for clones contracting from day 15 to 85, whereas a bias towards CD4+ was observed for a second wave of clones expanding from day 15 to 37.

Ficoll-Paque density gradient centrifugation was used to isolate PBMCs. The receptor comes from an adult woman who had mild COVID-19 (a few samples of this study predate the infection). The sample titles of this study are shuffled in the database, so cell type and time point are left out; the donor was told from shared clones. Recombination joined TRBV29-1 with TRBJ1-1, with 9 bases matching TRBD1. The sample was PBMCs or a T cell subset sorted from them (not recorded which). Here is the DNA: TGCAGCGTCGCCCGGACAGGGGCTGGGCATATGAACACTGAAGCTTTCTTT. Translation gives CSVARTGAGHMNTEAFF.